One sample yielded the 8 T cell receptor beta chains listed below, sequenced in a study of blood T cell repertoires in COVID-19 (dated by TCRdb to 2020 to 2022). Libraries came from the immunoSEQ multiplex PCR assay. Sourced from immuneACCESS, this table was stored by TCRdb with only in-frame sequences that have V and J called. A share of the clones is absent; for the studies checked, an unresolved V gene accounts for under half, and the remainder has no known explanation. Counted in this sample were 230,000 or so clones; around 81% of them appeared once. Clones ranked in the top ten supply roughly 8% of the sample. Sequencing was performed on peripheral blood. The receptor set was obtained from an elderly woman with COVID-19, enrolled during active disease.

This clone was seen just once. The chain joins TRBV28 to TRBJ1-2, with 7 bases lining up with TRBD1. The CDR3 is 13 residues long. Germline lookup yields CDR1 MDHEN and CDR2 SYDVKM. The J segment lost 3 bases and the V segment lost 7 bases, leaving 5 bases of the junction unmatched. The CDR3 loop reads CASTPQGYYGYTF. The CDR3 DNA sequence: TGTGCCAGCACCCCACAGGGGTACTATGGCTACACCTTC.

CDR3: CASKPTEAMNTEAFF. The CDR3 nucleotides read TGTGCCAGCAAACCGACCGAGGCCATGAACACTGAAGCTTTCTTT. The chain carries TRBV6-5 and TRBJ1-1; D gene unclear. Germline V gene sequence: CDR1 MNHEY, CDR2 SVGAGI. The CDR3 has 15 amino acids. The V end was cut by 7 bases, the J end by 0 bases, with 15 bases between.

This clone has only one observation. The rearrangement uses TRBV7-8 and TRBJ2-2; 10 nucleotides align to TRBD2. From germline, CDR1 is SGHVS and CDR2 FQNEAQ. With 2 bases clipped from V and 2 bases from J, the junction kept 2 bases outside the gene matches. The CDR3 sequence is 16 residues long. For the CDR3, the DNA is TGTGCCAGCAGCTTACAACTAGCGGGAAACACCGGGGAGCTGTTTTTT. Its translation is CASSLQLAGNTGELFF.

This rearrangement joins TRBV28 to TRBJ2-1, with TRBD2 identical over 7 bases. J gave up 9 bases and V 5 bases, and 13 bases lay outside the gene matches. The length of the CDR3 is 15 residues. Germline lookup yields CDR1 MDHEN and CDR2 SYDVKM. CDR3 region: CASSPFRGGLGEQFF. The CDR3 coding sequence is TGTGCCAGCAGTCCCTTTAGGGGAGGGCTGGGTGAGCAGTTCTTC.

This clone was recorded once. This chain connects TRBV28 to TRBJ1-4, with TRBD1 as a possible D gene (6 bases). Trimming removed 5 bases at V and 8 bases at J, with 15 bases between. Germline V CDR1 and CDR2: MDHEN, SYDVKM. The CDR3 extends over 14 amino acids. The CDR3 DNA sequence: TGTGCCAGCAGTGTGACGGCAGGGGCGGAAAAACTGTTTTTT. This codes for CASSVTAGAEKLFF.

CDR3 loop: CASAGRLQVTDTQYF. The CDR3, as DNA: TGTGCCAGTGCGGGGAGGTTGCAAGTCACAGATACGCAGTATTTT. J is TRBJ2-3 and V is TRBV28, with D possibly being TRBD2 (6 bases). The germline CDR1 and CDR2 sequences are MDHEN and SYDVKM. V dropped 9 bases and J dropped 2 bases, with 18 bases sitting between them. CDR3 size: 15 residues.

CDR3 DNA: TGCGCCAGCAGCTTGGGACAGGGAGAGACCCAGTACTTC. Its protein product is CASSLGQGETQYF. This rearrangement joins TRBV5-1 to TRBJ2-5; the match to TRBD1 covers 7 bases. J gave up 4 bases and V 0 bases, and 0 bases lay outside the gene matches. Germline V gene lookup returns CDR1 SGHRS and CDR2 YFSETQ. CDR3 size: 13 residues.

V gene TRBV19 combines with J gene TRBJ1-2; 9 nucleotides align to TRBD1. The CDR3 length is 14 residues. Germline CDR1 LNHDA, CDR2 SQIVND (reference sequence). The V segment lost 3 bases and the J segment 4 bases; nucleotides outside the gene matches: 3. The DNA of the CDR3 is TGTGCCAGTAGTATGGACAGGGGCGGCTATGGCTACACCTTC. Amino acids: CASSMDRGGYGYTF.